The entry below describes one T cell receptor (beta chain). PCR was performed using 60 Vbeta and 13 Jbeta primers. Sequencing was performed with immunoSEQ multiplex PCR; in TCRdb, only in-frame clones are kept and a portion is missing. Here the sample spans about 140,000 clones, more than 75% being singletons. This record comes from a study of cytomegalovirus exposure and HLA in healthy donors. The sequence was collected from a young man in good health and CMV-seropositive. Sequenced: PBMCs.

The CDR3 DNA is TGTGCCAGCAGTACAGGGGGCAACACAGATACGCAGTATTTT. It encodes CASSTGGNTDTQYF. The rearrangement uses TRBV28 and TRBJ2-3, with 9 positions matching TRBD1. V was pared by 5 bases and J by 2 bases, with 2 bases of the junction left unmatched. This CDR3 is 14 amino acids long. Germline assignment: CDR1 MDHEN and CDR2 SYDVKM.